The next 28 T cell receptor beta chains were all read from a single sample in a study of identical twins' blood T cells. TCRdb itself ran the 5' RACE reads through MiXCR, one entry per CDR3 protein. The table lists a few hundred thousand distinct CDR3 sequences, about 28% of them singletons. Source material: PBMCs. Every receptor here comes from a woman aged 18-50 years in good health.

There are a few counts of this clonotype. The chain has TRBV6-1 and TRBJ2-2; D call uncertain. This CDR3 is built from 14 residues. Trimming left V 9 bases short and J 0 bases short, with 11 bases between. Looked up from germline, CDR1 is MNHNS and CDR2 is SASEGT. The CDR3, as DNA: TGTGCCAGTCACCCTTCTGCGAACACCGGGGAGCTGTTTTTT. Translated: CASHPSANTGELFF.

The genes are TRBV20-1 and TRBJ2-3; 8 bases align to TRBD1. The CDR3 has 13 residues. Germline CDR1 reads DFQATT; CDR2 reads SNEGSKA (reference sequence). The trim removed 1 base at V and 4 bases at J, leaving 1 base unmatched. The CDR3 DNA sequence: TGCAGTGCTAGAGTGACAGGGGCAGATACGCAGTATTTT. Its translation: CSARVTGADTQYF.

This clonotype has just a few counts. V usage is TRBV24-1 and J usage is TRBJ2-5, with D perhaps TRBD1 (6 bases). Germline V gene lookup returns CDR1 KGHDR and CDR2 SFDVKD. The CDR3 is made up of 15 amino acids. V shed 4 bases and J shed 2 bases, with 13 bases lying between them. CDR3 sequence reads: CATSDLPGAQETQYF. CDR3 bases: TGTGCCACCAGTGACCTTCCAGGGGCGCAAGAGACCCAGTACTTC.

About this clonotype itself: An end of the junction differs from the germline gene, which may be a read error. CDR3 protein: CAGSQGGYQPQHF. The CDR3 DNA reads TGTGCCGGCAGCCAAGGAGGGTACCAGCCCCAGCATTTT. The chain links TRBV3-1 to TRBJ1-5, with D uncertain. CDR3 length: 13 residues. Germline CDR1 and CDR2: LGHDT and YNNKEL (reference sequence).

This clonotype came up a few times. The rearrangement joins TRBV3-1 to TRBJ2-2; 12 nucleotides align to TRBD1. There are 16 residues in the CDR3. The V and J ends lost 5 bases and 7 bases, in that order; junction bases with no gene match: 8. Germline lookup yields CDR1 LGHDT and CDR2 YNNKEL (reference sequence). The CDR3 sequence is CASSARDRGLNGELFF. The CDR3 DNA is TGTGCCAGCAGCGCCCGGGACAGGGGGCTGAACGGGGAGCTGTTTTTT.

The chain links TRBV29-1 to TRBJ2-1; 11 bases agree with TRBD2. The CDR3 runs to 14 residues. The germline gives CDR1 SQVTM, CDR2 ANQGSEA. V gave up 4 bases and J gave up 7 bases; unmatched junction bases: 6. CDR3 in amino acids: CSVGSGRAGNEQFF. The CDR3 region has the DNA TGCAGCGTTGGTAGCGGGAGGGCCGGGAATGAGCAGTTCTTC.

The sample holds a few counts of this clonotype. CDR3 bases: TGTGCCAGCAGGACTAGCGCGAAAGAGACCCAGTACTTC. This translates into CASRTSAKETQYF. This chain links TRBV19 with TRBJ2-5, with 9 bases lining up with TRBD2. This CDR3 has 13 residues. V gave up 9 bases and J gave up 3 bases; unmatched junction bases: 5. Germline-derived CDR1 and CDR2 are LNHDA and SQIVND (reference sequence).

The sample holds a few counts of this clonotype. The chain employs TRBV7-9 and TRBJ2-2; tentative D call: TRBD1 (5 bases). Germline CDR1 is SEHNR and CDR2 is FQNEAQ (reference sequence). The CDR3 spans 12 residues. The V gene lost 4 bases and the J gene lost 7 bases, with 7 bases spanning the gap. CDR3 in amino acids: CASSSGFGELFF. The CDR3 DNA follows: TGTGCCAGCAGCTCAGGGTTCGGGGAGCTGTTTTTT.

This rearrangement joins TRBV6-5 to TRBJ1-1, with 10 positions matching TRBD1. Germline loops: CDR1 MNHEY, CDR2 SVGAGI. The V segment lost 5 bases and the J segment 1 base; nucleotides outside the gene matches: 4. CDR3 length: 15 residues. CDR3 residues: CASSPWDRGNTEAFF. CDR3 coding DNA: TGTGCCAGCAGTCCCTGGGACAGGGGGAACACTGAAGCTTTCTTT.

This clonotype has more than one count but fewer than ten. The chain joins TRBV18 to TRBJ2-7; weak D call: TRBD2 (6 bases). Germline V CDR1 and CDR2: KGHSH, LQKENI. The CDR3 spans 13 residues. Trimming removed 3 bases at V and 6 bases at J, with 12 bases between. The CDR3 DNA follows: TGTGCCAGCTCACCGACTAGACCAGGCGAGCAGTACTTC. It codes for CASSPTRPGEQYF.

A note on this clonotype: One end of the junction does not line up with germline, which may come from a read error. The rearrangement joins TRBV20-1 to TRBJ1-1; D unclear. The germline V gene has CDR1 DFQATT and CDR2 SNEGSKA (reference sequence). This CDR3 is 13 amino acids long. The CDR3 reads CSARDRKNTVAFF. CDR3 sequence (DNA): TGCAGTGCTAGAGATCGGAAGAACACTGTAGCTTTCTTT.

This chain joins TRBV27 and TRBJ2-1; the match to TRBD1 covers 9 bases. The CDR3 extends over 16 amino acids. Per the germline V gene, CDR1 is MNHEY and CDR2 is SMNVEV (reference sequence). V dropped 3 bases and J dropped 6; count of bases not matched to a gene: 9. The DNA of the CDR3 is TGTGCCAGCAGTTTTCTCGGGACAGGGTCCCTCAATGAGCAGTTCTTC. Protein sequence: CASSFLGTGSLNEQFF.

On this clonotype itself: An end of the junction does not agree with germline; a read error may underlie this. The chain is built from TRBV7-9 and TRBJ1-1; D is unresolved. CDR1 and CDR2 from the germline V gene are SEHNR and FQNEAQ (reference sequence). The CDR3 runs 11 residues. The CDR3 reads CASSFDTQAFF. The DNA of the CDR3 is TGTGCCAGCAGTTTCGACACTCAAGCTTTCTTT.

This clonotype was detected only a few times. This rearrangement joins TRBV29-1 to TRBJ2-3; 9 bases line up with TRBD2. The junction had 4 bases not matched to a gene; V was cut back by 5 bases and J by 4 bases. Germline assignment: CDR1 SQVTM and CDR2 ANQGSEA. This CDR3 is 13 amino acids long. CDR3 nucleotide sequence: TGCAGCGTTCGCGGGGGGGCGGCAGATACGCAGTATTTT. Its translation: CSVRGGAADTQYF.

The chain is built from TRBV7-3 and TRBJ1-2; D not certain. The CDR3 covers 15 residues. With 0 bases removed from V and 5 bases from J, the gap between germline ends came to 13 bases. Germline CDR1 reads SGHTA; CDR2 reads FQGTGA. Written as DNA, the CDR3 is TGTGCCAGCAGCTTAACGAGCACAATCACATATGGCTACACCTTC. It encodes CASSLTSTITYGYTF. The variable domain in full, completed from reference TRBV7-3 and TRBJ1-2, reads GAGVSQTPSNKVTEKGKYVELRCDPISGHTALYWYRQSLGQGPEFLIYFQGTGAADDSGLPNDRFFAVRPEGSVSTLKIQRTERGDSAVYLCASSLTSTITYGYTFGSGTRLTVV.

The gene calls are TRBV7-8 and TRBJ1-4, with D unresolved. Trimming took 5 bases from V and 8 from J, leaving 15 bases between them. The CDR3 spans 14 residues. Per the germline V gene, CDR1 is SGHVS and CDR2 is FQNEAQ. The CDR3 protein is CASSKVDSSEKLFF. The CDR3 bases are TGTGCCAGCAGCAAAGTGGACTCATCGGAAAAACTGTTTTTT.

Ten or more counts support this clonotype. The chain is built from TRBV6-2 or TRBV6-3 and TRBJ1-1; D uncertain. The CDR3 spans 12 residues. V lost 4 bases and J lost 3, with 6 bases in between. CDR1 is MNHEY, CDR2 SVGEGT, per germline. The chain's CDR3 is CASSSAYTEAFF. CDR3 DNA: TGTGCCAGCAGTTCTGCCTACACTGAAGCTTTCTTT.

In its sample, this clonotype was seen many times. The CDR3 region has the DNA TGCGCCAGCAGCCAAGTCCTAGCGGGGGCCAACAATGAGCAGTTCTTC. It codes for CASSQVLAGANNEQFF. This chain connects TRBV4-1 to TRBJ2-1; 10 bases match TRBD2. This CDR3 is built from 16 residues. CDR1 is MGHRA and CDR2 is YSYEKL in the germline V gene. V dropped 1 base and J dropped 5; count of bases not matched to a gene: 5.

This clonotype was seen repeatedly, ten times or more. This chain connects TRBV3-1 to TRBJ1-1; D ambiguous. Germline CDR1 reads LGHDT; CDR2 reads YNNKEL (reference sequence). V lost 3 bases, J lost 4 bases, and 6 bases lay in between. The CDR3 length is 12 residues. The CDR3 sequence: CASSQGSTEAFF. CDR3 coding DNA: TGTGCCAGCAGCCAGGGGTCCACTGAAGCTTTCTTT.

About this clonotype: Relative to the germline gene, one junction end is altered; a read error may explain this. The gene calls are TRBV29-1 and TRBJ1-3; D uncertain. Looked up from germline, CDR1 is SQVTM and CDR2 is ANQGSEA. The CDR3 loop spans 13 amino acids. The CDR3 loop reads CSVAGRLGNTTYF. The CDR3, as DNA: TGCAGCGTTGCCGGGCGGCTAGGAAACACCACATATTTT.

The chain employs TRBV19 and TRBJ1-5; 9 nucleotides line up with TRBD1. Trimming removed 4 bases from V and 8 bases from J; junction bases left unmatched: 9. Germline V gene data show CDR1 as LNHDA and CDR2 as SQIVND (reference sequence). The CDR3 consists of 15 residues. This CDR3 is CASSTPRTGDKPQHF. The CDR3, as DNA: TGTGCCAGTAGTACCCCCCGGACAGGGGATAAGCCCCAGCATTTT.

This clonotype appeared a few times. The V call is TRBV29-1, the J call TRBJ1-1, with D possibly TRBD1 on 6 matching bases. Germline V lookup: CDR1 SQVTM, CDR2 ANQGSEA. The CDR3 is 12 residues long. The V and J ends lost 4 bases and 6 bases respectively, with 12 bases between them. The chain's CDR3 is CSVVGGNAEAFF. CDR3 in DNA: TGCAGCGTTGTAGGGGGTAACGCTGAAGCTTTCTTT.

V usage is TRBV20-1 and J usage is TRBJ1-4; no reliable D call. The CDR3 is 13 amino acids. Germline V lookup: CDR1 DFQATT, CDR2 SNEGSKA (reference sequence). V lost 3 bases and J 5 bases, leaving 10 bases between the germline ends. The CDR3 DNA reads TGCAGTGCTAGGAACAGACAAAATGAAAAACTGTTTTTT. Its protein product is CSARNRQNEKLFF.

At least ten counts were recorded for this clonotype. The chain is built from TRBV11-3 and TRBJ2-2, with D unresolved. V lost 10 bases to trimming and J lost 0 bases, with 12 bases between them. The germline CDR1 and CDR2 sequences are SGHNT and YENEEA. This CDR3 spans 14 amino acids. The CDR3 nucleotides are TGTGCCATCACCGGCCGCGCGAACACCGGGGAGCTGTTTTTT. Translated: CAITGRANTGELFF.

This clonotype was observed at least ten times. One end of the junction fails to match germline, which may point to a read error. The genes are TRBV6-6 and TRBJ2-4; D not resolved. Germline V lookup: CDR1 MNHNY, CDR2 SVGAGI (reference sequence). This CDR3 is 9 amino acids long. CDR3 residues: CASSYPVVF. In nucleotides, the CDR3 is TGTGCCAGCAGTTATCCCGTCGTCTTC.

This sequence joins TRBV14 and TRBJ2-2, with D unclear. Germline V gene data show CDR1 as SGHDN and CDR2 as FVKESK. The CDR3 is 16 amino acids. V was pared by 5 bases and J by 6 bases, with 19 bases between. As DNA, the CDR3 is TGTGCCAGCAGCGAGATCGACTGGAACCTCCCCGGGGAGCTGTTTTTT. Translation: CASSEIDWNLPGELFF.

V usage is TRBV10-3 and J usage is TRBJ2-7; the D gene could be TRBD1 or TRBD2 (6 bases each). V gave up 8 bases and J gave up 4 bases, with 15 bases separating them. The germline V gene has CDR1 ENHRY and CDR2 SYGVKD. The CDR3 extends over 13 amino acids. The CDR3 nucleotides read TGTGCCATCGGCGGAGGGGGATTGTACGAGCAGTACTTC. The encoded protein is CAIGGGGLYEQYF.

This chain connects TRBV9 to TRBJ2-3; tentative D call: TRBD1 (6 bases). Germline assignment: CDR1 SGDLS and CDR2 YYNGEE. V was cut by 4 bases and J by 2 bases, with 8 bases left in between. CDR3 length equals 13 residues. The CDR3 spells CASSRQDTDTQYF. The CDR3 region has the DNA TGTGCCAGCAGCCGACAGGACACAGATACGCAGTATTTT.